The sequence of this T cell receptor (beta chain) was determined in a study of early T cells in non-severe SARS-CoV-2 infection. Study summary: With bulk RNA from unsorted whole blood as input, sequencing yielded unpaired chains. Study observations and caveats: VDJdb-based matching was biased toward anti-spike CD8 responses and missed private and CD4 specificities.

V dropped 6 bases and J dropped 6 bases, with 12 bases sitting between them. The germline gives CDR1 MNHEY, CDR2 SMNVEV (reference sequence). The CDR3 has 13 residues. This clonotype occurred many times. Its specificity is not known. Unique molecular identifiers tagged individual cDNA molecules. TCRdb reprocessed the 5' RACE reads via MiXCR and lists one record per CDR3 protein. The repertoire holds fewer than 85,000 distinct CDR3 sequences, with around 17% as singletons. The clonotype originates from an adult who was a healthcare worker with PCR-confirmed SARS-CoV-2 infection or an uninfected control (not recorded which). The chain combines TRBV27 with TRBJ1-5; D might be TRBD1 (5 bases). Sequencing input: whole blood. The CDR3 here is CASSSGTRQPQHF. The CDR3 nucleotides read TGTGCCAGCAGCTCCGGGACCCGTCAGCCCCAGCATTTT.